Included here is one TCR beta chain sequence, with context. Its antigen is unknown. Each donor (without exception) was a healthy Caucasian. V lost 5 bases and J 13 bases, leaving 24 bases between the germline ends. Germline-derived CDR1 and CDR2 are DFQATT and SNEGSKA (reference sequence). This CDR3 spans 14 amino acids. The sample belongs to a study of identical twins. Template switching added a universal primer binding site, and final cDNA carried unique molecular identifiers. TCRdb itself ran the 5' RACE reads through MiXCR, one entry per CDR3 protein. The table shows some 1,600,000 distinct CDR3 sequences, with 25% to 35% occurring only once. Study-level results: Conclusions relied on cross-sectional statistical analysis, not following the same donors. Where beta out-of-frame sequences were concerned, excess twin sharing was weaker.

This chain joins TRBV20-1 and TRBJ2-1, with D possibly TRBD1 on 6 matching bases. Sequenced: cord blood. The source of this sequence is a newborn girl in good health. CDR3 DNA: TGCAGTGCTTCTACAGGGTCAGCAAGTGGGGTCCAGTTCTTC. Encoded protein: CSASTGSASGVQFF.